These 28 T cell receptor beta chains were sequenced from one sample in a study of cytomegalovirus exposure and HLA in healthy donors. Primers: 60 Vbeta forward and 13 Jbeta reverse. Sequenced by immunoSEQ multiplex PCR; TCRdb stores in-frame clones only, minus some. The table shows roughly 220,000 clones, with 82% occurring only once. Material: PBMCs. The receptor set was obtained from a woman between 40 and 50 years old in good health and CMV-seronegative.

The chain is built from TRBV27 and TRBJ1-5, with D hard to call. The CDR3 length is 14 residues. Trimming took 5 bases from V and 11 from J, leaving 19 bases between them. The germline CDR1 and CDR2 sequences are MNHEY and SMNVEV (reference sequence). DNA for the CDR3: TGTGCCAGCAGTCCGTTACTGGAGCTGGAATCCCAGCATTTT. It translates to CASSPLLELESQHF.

The chain links TRBV30 to TRBJ1-4; D is ambiguous. Germline V CDR1 and CDR2: GTSNPN, SVGIG (reference sequence). The V and J ends lost 4 bases and 13 bases respectively, with 22 bases between them. The CDR3 sequence is 14 residues long. The CDR3 DNA is TGTGCCTGGACGCGGGAAAACTATATGAAAAGACTGTTTTTT. Its translation is CAWTRENYMKRLFF.

This clone was detected a few times. The rearrangement uses TRBV7-8 and TRBJ2-1, with 8 positions matching TRBD2. The germline CDR1 and CDR2 sequences are SGHVS and FQNEAQ. The V segment lost 6 bases and the J segment 0 bases; nucleotides outside the gene matches: 7. The CDR3 spans 16 residues. CDR3: CASSSLAGSSYNEQFF. The CDR3 bases are TGTGCCAGCAGTTCTCTAGCGGGCAGCTCCTACAATGAGCAGTTCTTC.

This clone showed up just once. The chain combines TRBV5-1 with TRBJ1-1; possibly TRBD1 for D (6 bases). This CDR3 comprises 15 residues. The V and J ends lost 4 bases and 5 bases respectively, with 18 bases between them. The germline CDR1 and CDR2 sequences are SGHRS and YFSETQ. CDR3 region: CASSGAGGGRTEAFF. CDR3 bases: TGCGCCAGCAGCGGCGCGGGCGGGGGCAGGACTGAAGCTTTCTTT.

The V and J genes are TRBV27 and TRBJ2-3, with a tentative D call TRBD1 (6 bases). Trimming removed 5 bases at V and 0 bases at J, with 12 bases between. CDR3 length equals 15 residues. CDR1 is MNHEY and CDR2 is SMNVEV in the germline V gene (reference sequence). The CDR3 loop reads CASSTLTGSTDTQYF. CDR3 bases: TGTGCCAGCAGTACCCTCACAGGGAGCACAGATACGCAGTATTTT.

This clone was counted a single time. V is TRBV4-2 and J is TRBJ1-1, with D perhaps matching TRBD1 (6 bases). CDR1 and CDR2 (germline): LGHNA, YNFKEQ. V was cut by 7 bases and J by 7 bases, with 16 bases left in between. The CDR3 spans 13 residues. This chain's CDR3 is CASMRAGAIEAFF. The CDR3 DNA reads TGTGCCAGCATGCGGGCAGGGGCTATTGAAGCTTTCTTT.

This rearrangement joins TRBV5-6 to TRBJ2-4, with no clear D. V shed 2 bases and J shed 8 bases, with 11 bases lying between them. Germline CDR1 SGHDT, CDR2 YYEEEE. The CDR3 has 13 amino acids. The CDR3 DNA reads TGTGCCAGCAGCTTAGGCACAGCCGACATTCAGTACTTC. Residues: CASSLGTADIQYF.

The chain has TRBV28 and TRBJ1-4, with a weak D call TRBD1 (6 bases). Germline CDR1 MDHEN, CDR2 SYDVKM. This CDR3 has 13 amino acids. V dropped 8 bases and J dropped 7 bases, with 14 bases sitting between them. CDR3 sequence reads: CASVRGVGEKLFF. The DNA for the CDR3 is TGTGCCAGCGTCAGGGGTGTCGGTGAAAAACTGTTTTTT.

This chain joins TRBV19 and TRBJ2-7; TRBD2 agrees at 8 bases. Germline CDR1 is LNHDA and CDR2 is SQIVND (reference sequence). V lost 10 bases, J lost 0 bases, and 5 bases stayed unmatched. This CDR3 is built from 13 residues. CDR3 nucleotides: TGTGCCACCTCTACTAGCGGCTCCTACGAGCAGTACTTC. Translation gives CATSTSGSYEQYF.

The rearrangement joins TRBV7-9 to TRBJ1-4; D possibly corresponds to TRBD1 (5 bases). Trimming left V 5 bases short and J 8 bases short, with 18 bases between. Per germline, CDR1 SEHNR and CDR2 FQNEAQ (reference sequence). The CDR3 is 15 amino acids. CDR3 amino acids: CASSPRDFDREKLFF. The CDR3 DNA reads as TGTGCCAGCAGCCCCCGGGACTTCGATAGGGAAAAACTGTTTTTT.

The chain combines TRBV4-1 with TRBJ1-5; D is uncertain. Germline lookup yields CDR1 MGHRA and CDR2 YSYEKL. The CDR3 spans 15 residues. V was shortened by 1 base and J by 3 bases, with 10 bases between the two germline ends. This CDR3 reads CASSQGPDHNQPQHF. Written as DNA, the CDR3 is TGCGCCAGCAGCCAAGGTCCAGATCACAATCAGCCCCAGCATTTT.

V gene TRBV5-1 combines with J gene TRBJ2-6, with 8 positions matching TRBD1. The germline V gene encodes CDR1 SGHRS and CDR2 YFSETQ. The V and J ends lost 2 bases and 2 bases, in that order; junction bases with no gene match: 9. The CDR3 spans 18 residues. CDR3 nucleotide sequence: TGCGCCAGCAGCTTATTTACAGGGGGAAGCCCTGGGGCCAACGTCCTGACTTTC. It specifies CASSLFTGGSPGANVLTF.

The V and J genes are TRBV12-5 and TRBJ2-3; 7 bases align to TRBD2. From germline, CDR1 is LGHNT and CDR2 FRNRAP. Trimming took 1 base from V and 5 from J; bases not matched to a gene: 6. The CDR3 is 15 amino acids. The CDR3 nucleotides read TGTGCTAGTGGTTTGGGGGCGGGAGCCGGAGATACGCAGTATTTT. Its translation is CASGLGAGAGDTQYF.

The J gene is TRBJ2-7, the V gene TRBV19; TRBD2 is a possible D gene (6 bases). Per germline, CDR1 LNHDA and CDR2 SQIVND (reference sequence). This CDR3 region has 15 residues. Trimming took 5 bases from V and 2 from J, leaving 16 bases between them. CDR3 region: CASSPPAGSPYEQYF. The CDR3 DNA follows: TGTGCCAGTAGTCCCCCAGCGGGTTCCCCCTACGAGCAGTACTTC.

The rearrangement joins TRBV9 to TRBJ2-7; TRBD2 aligns across 13 bases. This CDR3 has 18 amino acids. V lost 3 bases and J lost 4; bases outside the gene matches: 13. CDR1 and CDR2 from the germline V gene are SGDLS and YYNGEE. The CDR3 sequence: CASSDGTSGTRNLYEQYF. The CDR3 DNA reads TGTGCCAGCAGCGACGGGACTAGCGGGACACGCAACCTATACGAGCAGTACTTC.

J is TRBJ1-1 and V is TRBV7-9; D is uncertain. The V end was cut by 5 bases, the J end by 0 bases, with 10 bases between. The germline V gene encodes CDR1 SEHNR and CDR2 FQNEAQ (reference sequence). This CDR3 has 14 amino acids. This CDR3 is CASSPTEVNTEAFF. The CDR3 nucleotides are TGTGCCAGCAGCCCGACGGAGGTGAACACTGAAGCTTTCTTT.

The chain couples TRBV28 to TRBJ2-3; 11 bases are shared with TRBD1. The CDR3 is 14 residues long. The V and J ends lost 10 bases and 3 bases, in that order; junction bases with no gene match: 6. CDR1 is MDHEN and CDR2 is SYDVKM in the germline V gene. CDR3 loop: CATRGTGGTDTQYF. The CDR3, as DNA: TGTGCCACTCGAGGGACAGGGGGAACAGATACGCAGTATTTT.

The rearrangement joins TRBV2 to TRBJ1-4; D gene unclear. Trimming shortened V by 4 bases and J by 7 bases, and 13 bases separated the two germline ends. Germline CDR1 and CDR2: SNHLY and FYNNEI. The CDR3 covers 14 residues. CDR3 loop: CASSGETEGEKLFF. DNA for the CDR3: TGTGCCAGCAGTGGGGAAACGGAGGGTGAAAAACTGTTTTTT.

The chain joins TRBV28 to TRBJ2-5; 7 bases agree with TRBD2. Germline V gene sequence: CDR1 MDHEN, CDR2 SYDVKM. The CDR3 loop spans 14 amino acids. The V gene end was trimmed by 2 bases and the J gene end by 6 bases; junction bases not matched to a gene: 6. The CDR3 DNA sequence: TGTGCCAGCAGTTTAGGAGCGGGATCAAAGACCCAGTACTTC. It codes for CASSLGAGSKTQYF.

This clone was counted once. V is TRBV5-1 and J is TRBJ2-3; 10 bases are a match to TRBD2. With 4 bases clipped from V and 3 bases from J, the junction kept 17 bases outside the gene matches. Germline V gives CDR1 SGHRS, CDR2 YFSETQ. The CDR3 runs 19 residues. The CDR3 DNA reads as TGCGCCAGCAGCCACCACTCGGGAAGTAGCGGGAGGCATACAGATACGCAGTATTTT. Translating it yields CASSHHSGSSGRHTDTQYF.

This chain uses TRBV28 with TRBJ2-3; the D gene is possibly TRBD2 (6 bases). The V gene lost 6 bases and the J gene lost 1 base, with 14 bases spanning the gap. The length of the CDR3 is 15 residues. Germline CDR1 is MDHEN and CDR2 is SYDVKM. CDR3 protein: CASRLSRRGTDTQYF. As DNA, the CDR3 is TGTGCCAGCAGGCTATCCAGGAGGGGCACAGATACGCAGTATTTT.

The chain employs TRBV28 and TRBJ1-2; TRBD1 matches 9 bases. This CDR3 has 14 residues. V was pared by 7 bases and J by 4 bases, with 7 bases of the junction left unmatched. Germline CDR1 MDHEN, CDR2 SYDVKM. The CDR3 DNA sequence: TGTGCCAGCACCTACAGGGGGCGAAGCTATGGCTACACCTTC. Its protein is CASTYRGRSYGYTF.

This rearrangement joins TRBV19 to TRBJ1-1, with 8 nucleotides matching TRBD1. V lost 8 bases, J lost 4 bases, and 12 bases stayed unmatched. CDR1 and CDR2 from the germline V gene are LNHDA and SQIVND (reference sequence). This CDR3 has 15 residues. The CDR3 nucleotides read TGTGCCAGTGTCGTTCAGGGGGCTTTTGGCACTGAAGCTTTCTTT. Protein sequence: CASVVQGAFGTEAFF.

This clone is a singleton in its sample. V is TRBV4-1 and J is TRBJ2-1, with 8 bases fitting TRBD2. The trim removed 3 bases at V and 0 bases at J, leaving 7 bases unmatched. This CDR3 has 17 residues. Germline CDR1 is MGHRA and CDR2 is YSYEKL. CDR3 bases: TGCGCCAGCAGCCATGCCCCCGGGACTAGCTCCTACAATGAGCAGTTCTTC. It codes for CASSHAPGTSSYNEQFF.

The chain is built from TRBV4-1 and TRBJ1-5; 9 nucleotides match TRBD1. Trimming took 4 bases from V and 10 from J; bases not matched to a gene: 8. The CDR3 extends over 14 amino acids. Germline V CDR1 and CDR2: MGHRA, YSYEKL. CDR3 protein: CASSLTQGAGPQHF. Here the CDR3 DNA reads TGCGCCAGCAGCCTCACACAGGGGGCAGGCCCCCAGCATTTT.

V usage is TRBV29-1 and J usage is TRBJ2-2; 11 bases map to TRBD2. V gave up 7 bases and J gave up 4 bases; unmatched junction bases: 8. Germline CDR1 reads SQVTM; CDR2 reads ANQGSEA. The CDR3 contains 15 residues. The chain's CDR3 is CSGKIAGGRTGELFF. The CDR3 bases are TGCAGCGGAAAGATAGCGGGAGGGCGCACCGGGGAGCTGTTTTTT.

The CDR3 region has the DNA TGTGCCAGCGGACTAGCAGTTTCGTGGGAGCAGTACTTC. This codes for CASGLAVSWEQYF. This chain joins TRBV5-5 and TRBJ2-7, with TRBD2 matching 8 bases. The CDR3 contains 13 residues. V trimming: 7 bases; J trimming: 7 bases; junction bases outside the gene matches: 10. Germline V gene lookup returns CDR1 SGHKS and CDR2 YYEKEE (reference sequence). Filled out from reference TRBV5-5 and TRBJ2-7, the complete variable domain reads DAGVTQSPTHLIKTRGQQVTLRCSPISGHKSVSWYQQVLGQGPQFIFQYYEKEERGRGNFPDRFSARQFPNYSSELNVNALLLGDSALYLCASGLAVSWEQYFGPGTRLTVT.

The V gene is TRBV6-1, the J gene TRBJ1-1, with a possible D match to TRBD1 (6 bases). CDR1 is MNHNS, CDR2 SASEGT, per germline. This CDR3 region has 15 residues. V was clipped by 5 bases and J by 1 base, with 14 bases between them. The CDR3: CASSLQGYGNTEAFF. The CDR3 DNA sequence: TGTGCCAGCAGTTTACAGGGATACGGGAACACTGAAGCTTTCTTT.